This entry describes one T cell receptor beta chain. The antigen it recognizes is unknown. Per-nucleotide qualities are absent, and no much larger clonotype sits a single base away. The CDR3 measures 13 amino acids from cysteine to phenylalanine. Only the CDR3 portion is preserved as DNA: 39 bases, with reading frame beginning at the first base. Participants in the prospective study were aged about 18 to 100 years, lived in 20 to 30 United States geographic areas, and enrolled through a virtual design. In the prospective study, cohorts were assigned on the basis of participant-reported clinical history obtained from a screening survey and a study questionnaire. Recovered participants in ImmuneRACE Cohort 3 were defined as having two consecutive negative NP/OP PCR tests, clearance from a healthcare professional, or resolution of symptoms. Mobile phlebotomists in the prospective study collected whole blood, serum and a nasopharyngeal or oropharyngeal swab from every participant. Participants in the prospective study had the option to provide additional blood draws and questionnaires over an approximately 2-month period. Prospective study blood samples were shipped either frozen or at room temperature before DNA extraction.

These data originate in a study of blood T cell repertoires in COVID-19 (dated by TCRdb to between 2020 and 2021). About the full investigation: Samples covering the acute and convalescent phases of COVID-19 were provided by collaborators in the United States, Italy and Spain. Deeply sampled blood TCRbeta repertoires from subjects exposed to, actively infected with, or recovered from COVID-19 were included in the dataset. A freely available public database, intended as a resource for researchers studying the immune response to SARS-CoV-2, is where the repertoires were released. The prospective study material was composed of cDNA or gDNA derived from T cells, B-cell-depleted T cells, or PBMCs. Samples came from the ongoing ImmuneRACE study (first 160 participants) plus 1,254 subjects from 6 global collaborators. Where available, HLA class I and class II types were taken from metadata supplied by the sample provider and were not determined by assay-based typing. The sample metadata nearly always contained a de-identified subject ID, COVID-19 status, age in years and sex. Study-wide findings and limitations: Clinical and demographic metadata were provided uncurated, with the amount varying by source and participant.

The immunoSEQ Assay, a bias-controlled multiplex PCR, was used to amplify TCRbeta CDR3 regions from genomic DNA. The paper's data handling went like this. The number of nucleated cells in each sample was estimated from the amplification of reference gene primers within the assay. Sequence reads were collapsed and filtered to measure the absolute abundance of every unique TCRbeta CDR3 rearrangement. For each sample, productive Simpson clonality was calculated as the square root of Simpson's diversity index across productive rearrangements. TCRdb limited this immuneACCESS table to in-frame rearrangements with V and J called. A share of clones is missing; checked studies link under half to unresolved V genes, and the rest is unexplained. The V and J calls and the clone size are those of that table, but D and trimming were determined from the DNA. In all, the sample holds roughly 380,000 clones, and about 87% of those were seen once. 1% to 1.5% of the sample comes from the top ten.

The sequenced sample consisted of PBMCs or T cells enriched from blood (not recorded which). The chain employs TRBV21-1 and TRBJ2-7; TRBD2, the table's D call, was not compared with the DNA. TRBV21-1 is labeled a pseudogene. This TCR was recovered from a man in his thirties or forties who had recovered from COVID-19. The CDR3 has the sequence CASRLAESYEQYF. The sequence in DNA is TGTGCCAGCAGACTAGCGGAATCCTACGAGCAGTACTTC.